These 10 T cell receptor beta chains came from one sample sequenced in a study of CD8+ T cells in alopecia areata. As the sequencing template, cDNA was produced by extracting RNA and reverse transcribing it. The protocol was immunoSEQ multiplex PCR, while the TCRdb copy is restricted to in-frame clones and leaves out a portion. Found here are about 180,000 clones, just over 65% of them singletons; the top ten hold 9.5% to 12%. The sequencing used CD8+ T cells sorted from blood, collected at week 0. The receptors derive from a human donor with alopecia areata.

This clone was recorded a few times. The V gene is TRBV4-1, the J gene TRBJ2-5; 7 bases map to TRBD2. The ends lost 1 base at V and 6 bases at J; junction bases unmatched: 5. The germline V gene encodes CDR1 MGHRA and CDR2 YSYEKL. The CDR3 extends over 14 amino acids. CDR3 bases: TGCGCCAGCAGCCAAGGGGGAGGGGAAAAGACCCAGTACTTC. Translating gives CASSQGGGEKTQYF.

The chain joins TRBV29-1 to TRBJ2-7; 7 bases line up with TRBD1. Trimming at V came to 7 bases and at J to 3 bases, leaving 15 bases not matched to a gene. The CDR3 extends over 15 amino acids. Germline V gene sequence: CDR1 SQVTM, CDR2 ANQGSEA. The CDR3 spells CSGTSMRQGFYEQYF. CDR3 coding DNA: TGCAGCGGTACTAGTATGAGACAGGGCTTCTACGAGCAGTACTTC.

The sample holds a few counts of this clone. The V gene is TRBV6-5, the J gene TRBJ1-1, with 9 bases identical to TRBD1. The CDR3 runs to 15 residues. The J segment lost 10 bases and the V segment lost 1 base, leaving 10 bases of the junction unmatched. CDR1 and CDR2 (germline): MNHEY, SVGAGI. CDR3 loop: CASSYYRDRVKGAFF. For the CDR3, the DNA is TGTGCCAGCAGTTACTATCGGGACAGGGTAAAGGGAGCTTTCTTT.

This clone was seen a handful of times. The chain carries TRBV29-1 and TRBJ2-5, with D possibly being TRBD2 (5 bases). Germline lookup yields CDR1 SQVTM and CDR2 ANQGSEA. This CDR3 is 14 amino acids long. The ends were cut back, 4 bases at V and 5 bases at J, with 17 bases in the middle. The CDR3 sequence is CSVGRNGEMETQYF. The CDR3 DNA follows: TGCAGCGTTGGACGTAACGGGGAGATGGAGACCCAGTACTTC.

V is TRBV15 and J is TRBJ2-6; D gene ambiguous. V lost 0 bases to trimming and J lost 2 bases, with 11 bases between them. The CDR3 length is 17 residues. Looked up from germline, CDR1 is LNHNV and CDR2 is YYDKDF (reference sequence). The CDR3 sequence: CATSRDAPTAGANVLTF. Written as DNA, the CDR3 is TGTGCCACCAGCAGAGATGCCCCGACGGCTGGGGCCAACGTCCTGACTTTC.

In regard to this clone: The sample contains more than one DNA sequence encoding this CDR3. The V and J genes are TRBV5-1 and TRBJ2-7; D remains unclear. Trimming left V 0 bases short and J 5 bases short, with 6 bases between. Germline V gives CDR1 SGHRS, CDR2 YFSETQ. The CDR3 length is 12 residues. CDR3: CASSLAVDEQYF. CDR3 bases: TGCGCCAGCAGCTTGGCAGTGGACGAGCAGTACTTC.

The V gene is TRBV6-5, the J gene TRBJ1-1; D is perhaps TRBD1 (5 bases). The V gene lost 7 bases and the J gene lost 5 bases, with 11 bases spanning the gap. This CDR3 region has 12 residues. Germline CDR1 reads MNHEY; CDR2 reads SVGAGI. Here the CDR3 DNA reads TGTGCCAGCACAGGGTTTGGAACTGAAGCTTTCTTT. It is translated as CASTGFGTEAFF.

The chain couples TRBV2 to TRBJ2-7, with 9 positions matching TRBD1. Germline V gene sequence: CDR1 SNHLY, CDR2 FYNNEI. The ends lost 9 bases at V and 2 bases at J; junction bases unmatched: 14. This CDR3 spans 16 amino acids. This CDR3 reads CASRDRVPPAPYEQYF. CDR3 nucleotides: TGTGCCAGTCGGGACAGGGTCCCCCCGGCTCCCTACGAGCAGTACTTC. The full variable domain, completed using reference TRBV2 and TRBJ2-7, is EPEVTQTPSHQVTQMGQEVILRCVPISNHLYFYWYRQILGQKVEFLVSFYNNEISEKSEIFDDQFSVERPDGSNFTLKIRSTKLEDSAMYFCASRDRVPPAPYEQYFGPGTRLTVT.

The J gene is TRBJ2-1, the V gene TRBV5-1, with D perhaps matching TRBD2 (5 bases). Per germline, CDR1 SGHRS and CDR2 YFSETQ. This CDR3 comprises 16 residues. The V end lost 2 bases, the J end lost 0 bases, and 12 bases lay between the germline ends. CDR3 DNA: TGCGCCAGCAGCTTTAGCCCCCGGGGCTCCTACAATGAGCAGTTCTTC. Translated: CASSFSPRGSYNEQFF.

This clone turned up a few times. The chain combines TRBV10-3 with TRBJ2-3; 10 bases fit TRBD2. After removal of 9 bases from V and 6 bases from J, the junction contained 12 bases not matched to a gene. The CDR3 runs 15 residues. Per germline, CDR1 ENHRY and CDR2 SYGVKD. The CDR3 sequence: CAMSSGGAVPDTQYF. The DNA for the CDR3 is TGTGCCATGTCAAGCGGGGGGGCCGTGCCGGATACGCAGTATTTT.